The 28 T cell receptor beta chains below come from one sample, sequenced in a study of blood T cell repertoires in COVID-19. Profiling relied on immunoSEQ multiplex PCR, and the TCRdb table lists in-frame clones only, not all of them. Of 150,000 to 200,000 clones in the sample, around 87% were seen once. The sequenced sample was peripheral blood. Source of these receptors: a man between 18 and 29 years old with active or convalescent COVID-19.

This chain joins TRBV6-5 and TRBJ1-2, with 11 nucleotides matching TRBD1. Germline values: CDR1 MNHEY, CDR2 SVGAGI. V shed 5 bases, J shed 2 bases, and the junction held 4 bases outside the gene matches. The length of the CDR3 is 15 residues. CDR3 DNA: TGTGCCAGCAGTCCCTGGGACAGGGGGAACTATGGCTACACCTTC. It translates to CASSPWDRGNYGYTF.

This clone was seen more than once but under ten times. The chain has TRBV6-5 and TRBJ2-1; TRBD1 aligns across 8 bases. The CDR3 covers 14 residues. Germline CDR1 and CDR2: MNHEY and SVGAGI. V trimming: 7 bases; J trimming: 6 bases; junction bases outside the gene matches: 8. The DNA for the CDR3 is TGTGCCAGCAAATCTTCAGGGGGCCCCAATGAGCAGTTCTTC. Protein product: CASKSSGGPNEQFF.

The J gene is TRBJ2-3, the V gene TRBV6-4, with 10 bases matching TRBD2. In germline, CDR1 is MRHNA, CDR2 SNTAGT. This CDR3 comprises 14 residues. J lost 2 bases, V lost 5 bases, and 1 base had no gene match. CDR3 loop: CASSSGGATDTQYF. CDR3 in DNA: TGTGCCAGCAGTAGCGGGGGGGCCACAGATACGCAGTATTTT.

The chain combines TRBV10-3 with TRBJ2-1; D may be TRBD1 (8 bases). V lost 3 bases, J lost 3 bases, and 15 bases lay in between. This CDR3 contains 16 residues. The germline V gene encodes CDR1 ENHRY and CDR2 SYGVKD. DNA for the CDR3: TGTGCCATCAGTGAATCAGCGGGACAGGTCTACAATGAGCAGTTCTTC. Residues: CAISESAGQVYNEQFF.

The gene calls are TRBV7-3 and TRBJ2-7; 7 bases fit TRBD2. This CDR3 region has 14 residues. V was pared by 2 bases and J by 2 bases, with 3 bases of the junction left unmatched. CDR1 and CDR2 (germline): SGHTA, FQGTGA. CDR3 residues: CASSLVAGAYEQYF. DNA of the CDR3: TGTGCCAGCAGCTTAGTGGCGGGAGCCTACGAGCAGTACTTC.

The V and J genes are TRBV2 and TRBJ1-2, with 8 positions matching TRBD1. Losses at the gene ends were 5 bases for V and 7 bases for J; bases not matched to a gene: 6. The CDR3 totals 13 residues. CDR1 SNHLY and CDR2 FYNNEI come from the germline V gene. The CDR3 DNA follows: TGTGCCAGCAGTCCGGACAGGGTGTTTGGCTACACCTTC. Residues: CASSPDRVFGYTF.

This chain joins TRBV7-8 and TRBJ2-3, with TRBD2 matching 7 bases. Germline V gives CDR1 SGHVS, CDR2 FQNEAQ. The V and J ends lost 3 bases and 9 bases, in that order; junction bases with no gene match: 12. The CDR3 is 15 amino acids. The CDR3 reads CASSLVPDVGGTQYF. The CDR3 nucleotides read TGTGCCAGCAGCTTGGTCCCGGATGTCGGGGGGACGCAGTATTTT.

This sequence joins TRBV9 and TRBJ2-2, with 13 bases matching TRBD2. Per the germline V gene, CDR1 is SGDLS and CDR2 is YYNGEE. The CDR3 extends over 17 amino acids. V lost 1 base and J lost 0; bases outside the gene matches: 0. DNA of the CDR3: TGTGCCAGCAGCGTAACTAGCGGGGGGGCGAACACCGGGGAGCTGTTTTTT. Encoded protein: CASSVTSGGANTGELFF.

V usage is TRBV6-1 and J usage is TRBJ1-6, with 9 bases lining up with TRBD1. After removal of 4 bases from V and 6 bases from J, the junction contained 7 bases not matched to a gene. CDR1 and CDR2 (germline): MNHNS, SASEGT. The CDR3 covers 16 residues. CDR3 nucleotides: TGTGCCAGCAGTGTTGGACCGGGACAGGGTAATTCACCCCTCCACTTT. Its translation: CASSVGPGQGNSPLHF.

The CDR3 sequence is CASSLTGHQETQYF. CDR3 coding DNA: TGTGCCAGCAGTTTAACAGGCCACCAAGAGACCCAGTACTTC. The chain is built from TRBV28 and TRBJ2-5, with D possibly TRBD1 on 5 matching bases. There are 14 residues in the CDR3. The germline gives CDR1 MDHEN, CDR2 SYDVKM. V lost 2 bases and J 0 bases, leaving 7 bases between the germline ends. Supplemented by reference TRBV28 and TRBJ2-5, the full variable domain reads DVKVTQSSRYLVKRTGEKVFLECVQDMDHENMFWYRQDPGLGLRLIYFSYDVKMKEKGDIPEGYSVSREKKERFSLILESASTNQTSMYLCASSLTGHQETQYFGPGTRLLVL.

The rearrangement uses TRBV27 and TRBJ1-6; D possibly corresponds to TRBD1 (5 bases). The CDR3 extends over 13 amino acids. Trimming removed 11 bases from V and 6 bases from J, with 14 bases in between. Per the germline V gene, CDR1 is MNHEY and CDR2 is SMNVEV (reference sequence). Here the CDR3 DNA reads TGTGCCTGTCGGACACGACTTAATTCACCCCTCCACTTT. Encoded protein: CACRTRLNSPLHF.

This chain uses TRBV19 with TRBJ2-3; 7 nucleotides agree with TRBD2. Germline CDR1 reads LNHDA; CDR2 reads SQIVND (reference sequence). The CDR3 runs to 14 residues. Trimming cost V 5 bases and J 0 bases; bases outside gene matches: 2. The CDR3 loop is CASSQRGSTDTQYF. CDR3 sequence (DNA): TGTGCCAGTAGTCAGCGGGGTAGCACAGATACGCAGTATTTT.

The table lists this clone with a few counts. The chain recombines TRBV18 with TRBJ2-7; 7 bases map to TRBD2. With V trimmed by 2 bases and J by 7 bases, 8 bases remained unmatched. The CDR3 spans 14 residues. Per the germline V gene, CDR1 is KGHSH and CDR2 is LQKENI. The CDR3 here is CASSPVPQGGEQYF. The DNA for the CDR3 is TGTGCCAGCTCACCAGTCCCTCAGGGAGGGGAGCAGTACTTC.

The CDR3 DNA reads TGTGCCACTACTCCCCGGGACACCGGGGAGCTGTTTTTT. The encoded protein is CATTPRDTGELFF. The genes are TRBV24-1 and TRBJ2-2; D ambiguous. The germline V gene encodes CDR1 KGHDR and CDR2 SFDVKD. This CDR3 has 13 residues. V was shortened by 10 bases and J by 3 bases, with 11 bases between the two germline ends.

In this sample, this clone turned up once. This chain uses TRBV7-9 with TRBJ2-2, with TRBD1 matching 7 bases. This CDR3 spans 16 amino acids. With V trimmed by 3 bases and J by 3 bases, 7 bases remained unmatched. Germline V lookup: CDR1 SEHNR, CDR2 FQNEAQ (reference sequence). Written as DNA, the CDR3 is TGTGCCAGCAGCTTGACCTCCGGGACAGACACCGGGGAGCTGTTTTTT. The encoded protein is CASSLTSGTDTGELFF.

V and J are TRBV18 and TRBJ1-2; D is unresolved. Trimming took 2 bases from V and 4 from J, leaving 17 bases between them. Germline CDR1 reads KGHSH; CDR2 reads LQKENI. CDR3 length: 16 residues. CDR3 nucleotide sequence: TGTGCCAGCTCACCAAGCATCGGTGAACCGGGCTATGGCTACACCTTC. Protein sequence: CASSPSIGEPGYGYTF.

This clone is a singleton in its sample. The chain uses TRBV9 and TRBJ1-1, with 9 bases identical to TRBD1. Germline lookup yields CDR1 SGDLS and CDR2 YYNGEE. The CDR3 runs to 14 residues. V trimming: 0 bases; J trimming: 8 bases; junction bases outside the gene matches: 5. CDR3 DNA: TGTGCCAGCAGCGTAGCTAGGGGGACAGGGGAAGCTTTCTTT. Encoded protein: CASSVARGTGEAFF.

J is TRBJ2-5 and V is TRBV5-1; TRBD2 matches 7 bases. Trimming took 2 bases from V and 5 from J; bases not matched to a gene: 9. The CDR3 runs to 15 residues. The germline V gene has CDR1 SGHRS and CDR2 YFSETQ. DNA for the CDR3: TGCGCCAGCAGCTTAGTCCTCGGGGGGTCTGAGACCCAGTACTTC. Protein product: CASSLVLGGSETQYF.

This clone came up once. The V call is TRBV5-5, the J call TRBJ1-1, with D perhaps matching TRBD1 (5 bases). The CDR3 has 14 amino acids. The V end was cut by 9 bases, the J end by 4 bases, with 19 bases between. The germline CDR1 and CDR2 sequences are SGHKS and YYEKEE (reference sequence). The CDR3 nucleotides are TGTGCCACCGACTCGGGGACTAAAAGCACTGAAGCTTTCTTT. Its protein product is CATDSGTKSTEAFF.

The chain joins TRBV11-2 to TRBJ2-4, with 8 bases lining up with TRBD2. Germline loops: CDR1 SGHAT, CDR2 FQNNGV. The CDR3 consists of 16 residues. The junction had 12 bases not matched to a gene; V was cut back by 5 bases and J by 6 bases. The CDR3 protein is CASSPTSGTLRNIQYF. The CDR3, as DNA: TGTGCCAGCAGCCCCACTAGCGGTACCCTTCGAAACATTCAGTACTTC.

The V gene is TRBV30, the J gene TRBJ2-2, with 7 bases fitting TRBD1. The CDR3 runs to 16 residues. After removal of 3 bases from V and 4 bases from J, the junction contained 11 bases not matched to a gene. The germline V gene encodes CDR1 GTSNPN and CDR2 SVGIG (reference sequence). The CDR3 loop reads CAWRRQGTLGTGELFF. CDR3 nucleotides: TGTGCCTGGAGGAGACAGGGAACTTTGGGCACCGGGGAGCTGTTTTTT.

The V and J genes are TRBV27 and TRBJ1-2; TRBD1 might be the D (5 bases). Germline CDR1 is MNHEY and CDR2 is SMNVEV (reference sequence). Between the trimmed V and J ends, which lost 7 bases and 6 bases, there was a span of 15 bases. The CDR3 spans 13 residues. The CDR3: CASKNAWGDGYTF. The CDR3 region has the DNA TGTGCCAGCAAAAATGCTTGGGGGGATGGCTACACCTTC.

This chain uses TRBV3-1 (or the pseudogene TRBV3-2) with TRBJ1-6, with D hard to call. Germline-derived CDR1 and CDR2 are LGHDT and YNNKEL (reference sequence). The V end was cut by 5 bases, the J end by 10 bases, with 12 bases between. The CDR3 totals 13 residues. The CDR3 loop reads CASSGTGWSPLHF. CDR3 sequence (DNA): TGTGCCAGCAGCGGCACGGGTTGGTCACCCCTCCACTTT.

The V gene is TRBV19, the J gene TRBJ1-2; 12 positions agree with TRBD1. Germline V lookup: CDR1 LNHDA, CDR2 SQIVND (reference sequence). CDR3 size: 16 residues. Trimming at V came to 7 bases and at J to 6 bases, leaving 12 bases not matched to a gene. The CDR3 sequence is CASTTMGTGGGHGYTF. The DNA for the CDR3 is TGTGCCAGTACCACGATGGGGACAGGGGGCGGTCATGGCTACACCTTC.

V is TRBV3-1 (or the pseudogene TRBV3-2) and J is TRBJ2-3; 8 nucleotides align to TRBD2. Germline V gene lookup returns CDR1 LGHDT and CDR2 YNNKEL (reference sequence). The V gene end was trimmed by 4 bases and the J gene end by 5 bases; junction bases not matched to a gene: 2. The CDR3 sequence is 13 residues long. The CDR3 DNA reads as TGTGCCAGCAGCCTAAGCGGGGGAGATACGCAGTATTTT. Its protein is CASSLSGGDTQYF.

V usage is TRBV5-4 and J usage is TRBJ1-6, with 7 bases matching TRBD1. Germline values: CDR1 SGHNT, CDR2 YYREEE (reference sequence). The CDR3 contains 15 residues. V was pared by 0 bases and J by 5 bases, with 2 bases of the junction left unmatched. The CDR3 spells CASSLGQGNNSPLHF. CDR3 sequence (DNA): TGTGCCAGCAGCTTGGGACAGGGAAATAATTCACCCCTCCACTTT.

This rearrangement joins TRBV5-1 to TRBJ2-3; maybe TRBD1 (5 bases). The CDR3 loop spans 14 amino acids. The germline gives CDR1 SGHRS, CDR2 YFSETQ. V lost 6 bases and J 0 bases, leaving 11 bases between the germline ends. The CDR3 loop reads CASTFGASTDTQYF. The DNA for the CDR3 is TGCGCCAGCACCTTTGGGGCTAGCACAGATACGCAGTATTTT.

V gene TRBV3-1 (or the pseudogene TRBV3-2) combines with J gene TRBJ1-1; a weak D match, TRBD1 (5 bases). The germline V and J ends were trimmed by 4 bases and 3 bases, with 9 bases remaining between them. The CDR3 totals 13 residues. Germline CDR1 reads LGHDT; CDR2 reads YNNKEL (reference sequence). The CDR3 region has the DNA TGTGCCAGCAGCCGACAGCCTGACACTGAAGCTTTCTTT. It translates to CASSRQPDTEAFF.